The rows below give T cell receptor beta chains drawn from one sample of a study of T cell responses to AZD1222 COVID-19 vaccine. Assay: immunoSEQ multiplex PCR; the TCRdb copy retains only in-frame clones and omits some. The sample comprises approximately 160,000 clones, 85% to 95% of which are singletons, and roughly 1% rests with the top ten. The sequences come from peripheral blood, collected on day 0 of AZD1222 vaccination. The receptors here all came from an adult in good health. Both conserved end residues are part of each CDR3. Fields, in order: J gene, clone size, V gene, D gene, CDR3 protein, CDR3 DNA. The D gene is left open where the match is weak. Size tells how often a clone was seen (once, few, many) or the class of an expanded clone, and some rows leave it out.

J: TRBJ2-5
size: few
V: TRBV7-8
D: .
CDR3: CASSLDRLYQETQYF
DNA: TGTGCCAGCAGCTTAGATAGGTTGTACCAAGAGACCCAGTACTTC

J: TRBJ1-5
size: .
V: TRBV7-2
D: .
CDR3: CASSLGGGRSNQPQHF
DNA: TGTGCCAGCAGCTTAGGAGGGGGACGAAGCAATCAGCCCCAGCATTTT

J: TRBJ1-5
size: .
V: TRBV2
D: TRBD1
CDR3: CASSRDREPVQPQHF
DNA: TGTGCCAGCAGTCGAGACAGGGAGCCGGTTCAGCCCCAGCATTTT

J: TRBJ1-1
size: .
V: TRBV18
D: .
CDR3: CASSPSGDSEAFF
DNA: TGTGCCAGCTCACCTTCAGGGGACTCTGAAGCTTTCTTT

J: TRBJ2-3
size: .
V: TRBV2
D: .
CDR3: CASRGSGDTQYF
DNA: TGTGCCAGCAGGGGGTCTGGAGATACGCAGTATTTT

J: TRBJ1-2
size: .
V: TRBV20-1
D: .
CDR3: CSASGQPNYGYTF
DNA: TGCAGTGCTAGTGGGCAGCCCAACTATGGCTACACCTTC

J: TRBJ2-7
size: once
V: TRBV7-2
D: TRBD2
CDR3: CASSRSGGAGDEQYF
DNA: TGTGCCAGCAGCCGTAGCGGGGGGGCAGGCGACGAGCAGTACTTC

J: TRBJ2-5
size: .
V: TRBV3-1/TRBV3-2
D: TRBD2
CDR3: CASSPSAGGPGETQYF
DNA: TGTGCCAGCAGCCCATCAGCGGGGGGGCCCGGAGAGACCCAGTACTTC

J: TRBJ2-7
size: .
V: TRBV19
D: .
CDR3: CASRQEGDDEQYF
DNA: TGTGCCAGTAGACAAGAGGGGGACGACGAGCAGTACTTC

J: TRBJ2-3
size: .
V: TRBV5-1
D: .
CDR3: CASSSEGGRRDTQYF
DNA: TGCGCCAGCAGCTCTGAAGGGGGGAGGAGGGATACGCAGTATTTT

J: TRBJ1-2
size: .
V: TRBV6-5
D: .
CDR3: CASSYGRRGYGYTF
DNA: TGTGCCAGCAGTTACGGACGACGGGGCTATGGCTACACCTTC

J: TRBJ2-7
size: .
V: TRBV10-3
D: TRBD2
CDR3: CAISRTSGEGGYEQYF
DNA: TGTGCCATCAGCCGGACTAGCGGGGAGGGTGGCTACGAGCAGTACTTC

J: TRBJ1-2
size: .
V: TRBV15
D: .
CDR3: CATSRVNRVDGYTF
DNA: TGTGCCACCAGCAGAGTAAATAGGGTCGATGGCTACACCTTC

J: TRBJ1-6
size: .
V: TRBV7-9
D: .
CDR3: CASSLAGNSPLHF
DNA: TGTGCCAGCAGCTTAGCTGGGAATTCACCCCTCCACTTT

J: TRBJ1-1
size: .
V: TRBV7-2
D: .
CDR3: CASSLVQGYTEAFF
DNA: TGTGCCAGCAGCTTAGTGCAGGGGTACACTGAAGCTTTCTTT

J: TRBJ1-4
size: .
V: TRBV9
D: .
CDR3: CASSKSTGYNEKLFF
DNA: TGTGCCAGCAGCAAAAGTACAGGATATAATGAAAAACTGTTTTTT

J: TRBJ1-2
size: .
V: TRBV28
D: .
CDR3: CASSADSGTNYGYTF
DNA: TGTGCCAGCAGTGCGGACAGCGGGACTAACTATGGCTACACCTTC

J: TRBJ1-5
size: .
V: TRBV6-2/TRBV6-3
D: .
CDR3: CASSYHIQPQHF
DNA: TGTGCCAGCAGTTACCATATTCAGCCCCAGCATTTT

J: TRBJ1-2
size: .
V: TRBV10-1
D: .
CDR3: CASSEGRNYGYTF
DNA: TGCGCCAGCAGTGAGGGCAGGAACTATGGCTACACCTTC

J: TRBJ2-1
size: .
V: TRBV9
D: .
CDR3: CASSVGGAGEQFF
DNA: TGTGCCAGCAGCGTAGGAGGGGCTGGCGAGCAGTTCTTC

J: TRBJ1-3
size: .
V: TRBV9
D: .
CDR3: CASSPGALHSGNTIYF
DNA: TGTGCCAGCAGCCCCGGGGCCCTCCATTCTGGAAACACCATATATTTT

J: TRBJ1-2
size: .
V: TRBV19
D: .
CDR3: CASSSTRDKGFGGYTF
DNA: TGTGCCAGTAGCTCCACCCGGGACAAGGGATTCGGGGGCTACACCTTC

J: TRBJ2-5
size: .
V: TRBV7-2
D: .
CDR3: CASSPTGDQETQYF
DNA: TGTGCCAGCAGCCCGACAGGAGACCAAGAGACCCAGTACTTC

J: TRBJ1-2
size: .
V: TRBV10-3
D: .
CDR3: CAISDGTDGVDTF
DNA: TGTGCCATCAGTGATGGGACTGACGGGGTTGACACCTTC

J: TRBJ1-1
size: .
V: TRBV6-6
D: .
CDR3: CASSYTRAGAEAFF
DNA: TGTGCCAGCAGTTATACAAGGGCAGGCGCTGAAGCTTTCTTT

J: TRBJ1-2
size: .
V: TRBV7-8
D: TRBD1
CDR3: CASSLQPGGGGYTF
DNA: TGTGCCAGCAGCTTACAACCAGGGGGGGGTGGCTACACCTTC

J: TRBJ1-5
size: .
V: TRBV27
D: TRBD1
CDR3: CASSFTGGNQPQHF
DNA: TGTGCCAGCAGTTTCACAGGGGGAAACCAGCCCCAGCATTTT

J: TRBJ1-5
size: .
V: TRBV3-1/TRBV3-2
D: .
CDR3: CASSHLHQPQHF
DNA: TGTGCCAGCAGCCACCTTCATCAGCCCCAGCATTTT

J: TRBJ1-4
size: .
V: TRBV3-1/TRBV3-2
D: .
CDR3: CASSQAGRGNEKLFF
DNA: TGTGCCAGCAGCCAGGCGGGGAGGGGTAATGAAAAACTGTTTTTT

J: TRBJ2-3
size: once
V: TRBV21-1
D: .
CDR3: CASFNQGIQDTQYF
DNA: TGTGCCAGCTTTAACCAGGGGATTCAAGATACGCAGTATTTT

J: TRBJ1-4
size: .
V: TRBV28
D: .
CDR3: CASNGAGRANEKLFF
DNA: TGTGCCTCTAACGGGGCGGGCCGCGCTAATGAAAAACTGTTTTTT

J: TRBJ1-4
size: .
V: TRBV15
D: .
CDR3: CATSWHVATNEKLFF
DNA: TGTGCCACCAGTTGGCACGTGGCAACTAATGAAAAACTGTTTTTT

J: TRBJ1-1
size: .
V: TRBV18
D: .
CDR3: CASSPTPGQQGNTEAFF
DNA: TGTGCCAGCTCACCCACTCCGGGGCAACAGGGGAACACTGAAGCTTTCTTT

J: TRBJ1-1
size: .
V: TRBV14
D: .
CDR3: CASSRTAGTEAFF
DNA: TGTGCCAGCAGCCGGACAGCAGGGACTGAAGCTTTCTTT

J: TRBJ1-2
size: .
V: TRBV14
D: .
CDR3: CASSPNPYGYTF
DNA: TGTGCCAGCAGCCCTAACCCTTATGGCTACACCTTC

J: TRBJ2-2
size: .
V: TRBV5-4
D: .
CDR3: CASSLTAGWATGELFF
DNA: TGTGCCAGCAGCCTGACCGCCGGTTGGGCCACCGGGGAGCTGTTTTTT

J: TRBJ2-5
size: .
V: TRBV4-1
D: .
CDR3: CASSQEGLSLFETQYF
DNA: TGCGCCAGCAGCCAAGAGGGACTCAGCTTGTTCGAGACCCAGTACTTC

J: TRBJ1-6
size: .
V: TRBV2
D: .
CDR3: CASSQSRGGLSSPLHF
DNA: TGTGCCAGCAGCCAGTCACGGGGAGGGCTTAGTTCACCCCTCCACTTT

J: TRBJ1-1
size: .
V: TRBV20-1
D: .
CDR3: CSASRNTEAFF
DNA: TGCAGTGCTAGTAGGAACACTGAAGCTTTCTTT

J: TRBJ2-5
size: .
V: TRBV13
D: .
CDR3: CASSLDREETQYF
DNA: TGTGCCAGCAGCTTAGATAGAGAAGAGACCCAGTACTTC

J: TRBJ1-4
size: .
V: TRBV30
D: .
CDR3: CAVGAFNEKLFF
DNA: TGTGCTGTGGGGGCCTTTAATGAAAAACTGTTTTTT

J: TRBJ2-7
size: .
V: TRBV5-1
D: .
CDR3: CASSLGGTYEQYF
DNA: TGCGCCAGCAGCTTGGGGGGGACCTACGAGCAGTACTTC

J: TRBJ1-2
size: .
V: TRBV6-1
D: TRBD1
CDR3: CASSEVGGRGGYTF
DNA: TGTGCCAGCAGTGAAGTCGGCGGCAGGGGGGGCTACACCTTC

J: TRBJ2-1
size: .
V: TRBV9
D: TRBD1
CDR3: CASSNSGTGVLGEQFF
DNA: TGTGCCAGCAGCAACTCCGGGACAGGGGTTTTAGGTGAGCAGTTCTTC

J: TRBJ2-1
size: .
V: TRBV27
D: TRBD2
CDR3: CASSIKGLALNEQFF
DNA: TGTGCCAGCAGTATAAAGGGACTAGCCCTCAATGAGCAGTTCTTC